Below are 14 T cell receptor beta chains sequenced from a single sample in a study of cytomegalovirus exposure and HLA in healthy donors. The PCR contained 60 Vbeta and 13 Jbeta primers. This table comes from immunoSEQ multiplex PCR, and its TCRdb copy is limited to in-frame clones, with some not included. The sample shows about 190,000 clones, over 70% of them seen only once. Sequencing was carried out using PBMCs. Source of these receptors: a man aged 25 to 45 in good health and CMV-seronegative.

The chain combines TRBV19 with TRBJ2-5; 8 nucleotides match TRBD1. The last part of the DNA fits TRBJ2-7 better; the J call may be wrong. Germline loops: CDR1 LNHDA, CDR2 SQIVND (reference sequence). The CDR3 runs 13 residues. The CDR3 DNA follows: TGTGCCAGTAGTACCGACAGGGGTTACGAGCAGTACTTC. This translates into CASSTDRGYEQYF.

CDR3 in DNA: TGTGCCAGCAGCTTAGATCGACCAGGCAATTCACCCCTCCACTTT. Its translation: CASSLDRPGNSPLHF. This chain joins TRBV11-2 and TRBJ1-6, with no clear D. Germline loops: CDR1 SGHAT, CDR2 FQNNGV. Deletions cut 0 bases from V and 7 bases from J, with 10 bases between. The CDR3 loop spans 15 amino acids.

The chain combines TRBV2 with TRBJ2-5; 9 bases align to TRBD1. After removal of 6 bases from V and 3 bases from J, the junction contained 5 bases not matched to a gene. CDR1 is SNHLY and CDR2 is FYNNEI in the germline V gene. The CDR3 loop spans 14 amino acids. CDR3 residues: CASRFTGGEETQYF. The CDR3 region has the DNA TGTGCCAGCAGATTTACAGGGGGCGAAGAGACCCAGTACTTC.

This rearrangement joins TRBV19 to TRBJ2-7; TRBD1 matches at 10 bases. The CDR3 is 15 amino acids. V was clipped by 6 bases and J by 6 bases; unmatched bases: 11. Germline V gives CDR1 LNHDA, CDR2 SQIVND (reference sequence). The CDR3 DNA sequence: TGTGCCAGTAGCTACGCCGGGACAGGGGATCGCGAGCAGTACTTC. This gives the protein CASSYAGTGDREQYF. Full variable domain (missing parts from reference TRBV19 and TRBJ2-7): DGGITQSPKYLFRKEGQNVTLSCEQNLNHDAMYWYRQDPGQGLRLIYYSQIVNDFQKGDIAEGYSVSREKKESFPLTVTSAQKNPTAFYLCASSYAGTGDREQYFGPGTRLTVT.

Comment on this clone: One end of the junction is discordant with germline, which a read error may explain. CDR3 protein: CSSSLTGDYEQYF. Here the CDR3 DNA reads TGTTCCAGCAGCTTAACAGGGGACTACGAGCAGTACTTC. The chain is built from TRBV7-9 and TRBJ2-7, with 7 bases fitting TRBD1. The CDR3 totals 13 residues. Germline V lookup: CDR1 SEHNR, CDR2 FQNEAQ (reference sequence).

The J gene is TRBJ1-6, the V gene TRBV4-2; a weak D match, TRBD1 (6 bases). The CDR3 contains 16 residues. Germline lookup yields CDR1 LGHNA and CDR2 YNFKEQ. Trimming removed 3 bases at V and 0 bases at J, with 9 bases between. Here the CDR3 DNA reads TGTGCCAGCAGCCACTCGGACAGCTCCTATAATTCACCCCTCCACTTT. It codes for CASSHSDSSYNSPLHF.

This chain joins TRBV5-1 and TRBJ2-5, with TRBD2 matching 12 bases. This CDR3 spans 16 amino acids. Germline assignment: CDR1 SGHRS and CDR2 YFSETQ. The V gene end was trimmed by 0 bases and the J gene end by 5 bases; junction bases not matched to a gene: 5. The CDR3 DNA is TGCGCCAGCAGCTTGGCGGCGGGACTAGCGGGCGAGACCCAGTACTTC. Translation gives CASSLAAGLAGETQYF.

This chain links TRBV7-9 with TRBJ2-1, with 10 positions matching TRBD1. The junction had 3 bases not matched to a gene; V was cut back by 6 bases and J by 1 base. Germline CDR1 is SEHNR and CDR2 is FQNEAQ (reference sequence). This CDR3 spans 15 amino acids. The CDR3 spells CASRSDRGSYNEQFF. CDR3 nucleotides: TGTGCCAGCAGGTCGGACAGGGGGTCCTACAATGAGCAGTTCTTC.

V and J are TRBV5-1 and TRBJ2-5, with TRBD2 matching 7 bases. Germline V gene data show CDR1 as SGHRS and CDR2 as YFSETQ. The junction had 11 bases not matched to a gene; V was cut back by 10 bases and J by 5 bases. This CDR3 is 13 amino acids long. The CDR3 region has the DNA TGCGCCGGGGCTAGCGGACTCTCGGAGACCCAGTACTTC. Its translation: CAGASGLSETQYF.

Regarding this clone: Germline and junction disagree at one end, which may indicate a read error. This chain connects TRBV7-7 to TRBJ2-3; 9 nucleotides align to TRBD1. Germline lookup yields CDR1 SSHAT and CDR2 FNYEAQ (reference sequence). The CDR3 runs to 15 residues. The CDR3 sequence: CASSLTGGWTDTQYF. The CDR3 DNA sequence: TGTGCTAGCAGCCTCACAGGGGGCTGGACAGATACGCAGTATTTT.

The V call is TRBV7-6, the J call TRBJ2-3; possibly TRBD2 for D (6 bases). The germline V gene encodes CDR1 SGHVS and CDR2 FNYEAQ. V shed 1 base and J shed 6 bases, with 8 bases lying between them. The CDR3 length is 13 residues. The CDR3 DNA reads TGTGCCAGCAGCTTAGGGAGGGCGGATACGCAGTATTTT. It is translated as CASSLGRADTQYF.

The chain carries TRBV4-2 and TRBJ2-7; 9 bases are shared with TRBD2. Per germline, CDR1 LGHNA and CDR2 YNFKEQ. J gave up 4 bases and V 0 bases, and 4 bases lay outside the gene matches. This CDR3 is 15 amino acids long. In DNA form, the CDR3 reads TGTGCCAGCAGCCAAGAGGTAGCGGGAGCTTACGAGCAGTACTTC. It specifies CASSQEVAGAYEQYF.

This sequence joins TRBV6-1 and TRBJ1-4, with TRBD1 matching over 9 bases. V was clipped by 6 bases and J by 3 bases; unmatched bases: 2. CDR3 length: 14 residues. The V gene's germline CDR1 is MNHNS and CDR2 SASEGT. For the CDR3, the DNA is TGTGCCAGCAGAGGACAGGGGTCTAATGAAAAACTGTTTTTT. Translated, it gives CASRGQGSNEKLFF.

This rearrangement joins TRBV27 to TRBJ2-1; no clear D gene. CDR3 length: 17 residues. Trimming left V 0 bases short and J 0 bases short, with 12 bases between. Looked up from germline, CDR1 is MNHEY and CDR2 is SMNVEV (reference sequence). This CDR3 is CASSLSTPVGSYNEQFF. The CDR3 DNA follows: TGTGCCAGCAGTTTATCGACTCCGGTTGGCTCCTACAATGAGCAGTTCTTC.